This TCR beta chain was documented in a study of blood T cell repertoires in COVID-19. The overall study: T cells, B-cell-depleted T cells, or PBMCs provided the cDNA or gDNA that served as material.

CDR3 length equals 12 residues. Germline V gene sequence: CDR1 SNHLY, CDR2 FYNNEI. Patients in Seattle were enrolled during active infection, then followed longitudinally. Per the original methods: Amplification with reference gene primers provided the estimates of nucleated cell counts. The method was immunoSEQ multiplex PCR; TCRdb's version includes in-frame clones alone and lacks a portion of them. V and J calls plus clone size are reproduced from that table; the DNA served to infer D and trimming. Here the sample spans under 55,000 clones, about 89% being singletons. This clone has only a few counts.

The receptor was derived from an elderly woman with COVID-19, enrolled during active disease. The rearrangement joins TRBV2 to TRBJ2-4, with D maybe TRBD1 (7 bases). The sequenced sample was peripheral blood. The CDR3 bases are TGTGTATGGAGGGGGCAGGGAAACATTCAGTACTTC. It specifies CVWRGQGNIQYF. Full variable domain (remainder filled in from reference TRBV2 and TRBJ2-4): EPEVTQTPSHQVTQMGQEVILRCVPISNHLYFYWYRQILGQKVEFLVSFYNNEISEKSEIFDDQFSVERPDGSNFTLKIRSTKLEDSAMYFCVWRGQGNIQYFGAGTRLSVL.